The entry that follows covers one T cell receptor beta chain sequence. What it binds is unknown. From germline, CDR1 is MNHNS and CDR2 SASEGT. The CDR3 is 16 amino acids. V lost 3 bases and J lost 2; bases outside the gene matches: 6. Measured with immunoSEQ multiplex PCR; TCRdb has only the in-frame clones, and not every one. This table holds about 45,000 clones, under 80% found once. Expansion with viral peptide pools was applied to antigen-specific CD4+ T cells by the ViraFEST assay prior to sequencing. Once cultured for under 11 days, the cells underwent separation to obtain CD4+ T cells. SARS-CoV-2 infection was confirmed by PCR in the person between March and December 2020. These data originate in a study of vaccination effects on CD4 cells after COVID-19.

This sample comprised CD4+ T cells from PBMCs cultured with a peptide pool, obtained before COVID-19 vaccination. The clonotype comes from a human donor who had a prior SARS-CoV-2 infection. The V and J genes are TRBV6-1 and TRBJ2-1; 8 nucleotides line up with TRBD1. The CDR3 spells CASSEQGAPPYNEQFF. The CDR3 DNA is TGTGCCAGCAGTGAGCAGGGGGCCCCTCCCTACAATGAGCAGTTCTTC.